A selection of T cell receptor beta chains follows, all from one sample in a study of CD8 T cells in Susac syndrome. One entry per CDR3 protein results from TCRdb running MiXCR on the immunoSEQ multiplex PCR reads. This table holds about 150,000 distinct CDR3 sequences, about 91% found once. The material sequenced was CD4+ T cells from PBMCs. Every receptor here comes from a human donor in good health. CDR3s include the opening cysteine and the closing phenylalanine or tryptophan. The D gene is left open where the match is weak. Where a row states a size, it is once, few, many or the class of an expanded clone; other rows omit it.

abundance: -; d_gene: -; j_gene: TRBJ1-2; v_gene: TRBV30; CDR3nt: TGTGCCTGGAGTCCGGATTACTATGGCTACACCTTC; CDR3aa: CAWSPDYYGYTF
abundance: -; d_gene: -; j_gene: TRBJ2-1; v_gene: TRBV6-5; CDR3nt: TGTGCCAGCAGTTACTCGGAGGGAACCTACAATGAGCAGTTCTTC; CDR3aa: CASSYSEGTYNEQFF
abundance: once; d_gene: -; j_gene: TRBJ2-7; v_gene: TRBV6-5; CDR3nt: TGTGCCAGCAGTTACTCGCAGACCTCCTACGAGCAGTACTTC; CDR3aa: CASSYSQTSYEQYF
abundance: -; d_gene: -; j_gene: TRBJ1-5; v_gene: TRBV6-2/TRBV6-3; CDR3nt: TGTGCCAGCAGTTACGAATTTGGTCAGCCCCAGCATTTT; CDR3aa: CASSYEFGQPQHF
abundance: -; d_gene: -; j_gene: TRBJ2-1; v_gene: TRBV20-1; CDR3nt: TGCAGTGCTCGGACAGGGCGGGAGAATGAGCAGTTCTTC; CDR3aa: CSARTGRENEQFF
abundance: -; d_gene: -; j_gene: TRBJ2-7; v_gene: TRBV5-1; CDR3nt: TGCGCCAGCAGCCAGACAGAAGGCCCGGTTCCCAGAGAGCAGTACTTC; CDR3aa: CASSQTEGPVPREQYF
abundance: once; d_gene: TRBD1; j_gene: TRBJ1-4; v_gene: TRBV18; CDR3nt: TGTGCCAGCTCACCCAGGACAGGGAATGAAAAACTGTTTTTT; CDR3aa: CASSPRTGNEKLFF
abundance: -; d_gene: TRBD1; j_gene: TRBJ2-2; v_gene: TRBV19; CDR3nt: TGTGCCACTAAACAGGGGGCCGGCGGGGAGCTGTTTTTT; CDR3aa: CATKQGAGGELFF
abundance: once; d_gene: TRBD1; j_gene: TRBJ1-5; v_gene: TRBV12-3/TRBV12-4; CDR3nt: TGTGCCAGCAGCTACACAGGGGTCGTTCAGCCCCAGCATTTT; CDR3aa: CASSYTGVVQPQHF
abundance: -; d_gene: -; j_gene: TRBJ1-2; v_gene: TRBV7-2; CDR3nt: TGTGCCAGCAGCCCATCCGTAAGGCGCCTGGGCTATGGCTACACCTTC; CDR3aa: CASSPSVRRLGYGYTF
abundance: -; d_gene: -; j_gene: TRBJ2-1; v_gene: TRBV20-1; CDR3nt: TGCAGTGCCGCACGAGCGTCGGAAAATGAGCAGTTCTTC; CDR3aa: CSAARASENEQFF
abundance: -; d_gene: -; j_gene: TRBJ1-1; v_gene: TRBV7-9; CDR3nt: TGTGCCAGCAGCTCATCCGGGGCCGAGGGGGAAGCTTTCTTT; CDR3aa: CASSSSGAEGEAFF
abundance: -; d_gene: TRBD2; j_gene: TRBJ2-2; v_gene: TRBV7-8; CDR3nt: TGTGCCAGCAGCGAGCTAGCGGGGGTAAACACCGGGGAGCTGTTTTTT; CDR3aa: CASSELAGVNTGELFF
abundance: -; d_gene: -; j_gene: TRBJ1-3; v_gene: TRBV12-3/TRBV12-4; CDR3nt: TGTGCCAGCAGTCGCACGACTGGGTGGAGAAACACCATATATTTT; CDR3aa: CASSRTTGWRNTIYF
abundance: -; d_gene: TRBD2; j_gene: TRBJ2-3; v_gene: TRBV19; CDR3nt: TGTGCCAGTCGACTAGCGGGAGAGTCAGATACGCAGTATTTT; CDR3aa: CASRLAGESDTQYF
abundance: -; d_gene: TRBD2; j_gene: TRBJ2-1; v_gene: TRBV7-2; CDR3nt: TGTGCCAGCAGCTTAGGCGGGAGATCCTACAATGAGCAGTTCTTC; CDR3aa: CASSLGGRSYNEQFF
abundance: -; d_gene: -; j_gene: TRBJ2-2; v_gene: TRBV30; CDR3nt: TGTGCCTGGACGATAGGACGGTCTGGAGGGTCCGGGGAGCTGTTTTTT; CDR3aa: CAWTIGRSGGSGELFF
abundance: -; d_gene: TRBD2; j_gene: TRBJ2-7; v_gene: TRBV27; CDR3nt: TGTGCCAGCAGTATAGCGGGAGGCTTCTCCTACGAGCAGTACTTC; CDR3aa: CASSIAGGFSYEQYF
abundance: -; d_gene: TRBD1; j_gene: TRBJ1-1; v_gene: TRBV18; CDR3nt: TGTGCCAGCTCGCGGGCCGGGACAGGGGGCGCAGGGAACACTGAAGCTTTCTTT; CDR3aa: CASSRAGTGGAGNTEAFF
abundance: few; d_gene: -; j_gene: TRBJ2-7; v_gene: TRBV28; CDR3nt: TGTGCCAGCAGTTTACTTGGTTACGAGCAGTACTTC; CDR3aa: CASSLLGYEQYF
abundance: -; d_gene: TRBD1; j_gene: TRBJ2-7; v_gene: TRBV7-2; CDR3nt: TGTGCCAGCAGCTTTCCCGGGACAGCCCACTACGAGCAGTACTTC; CDR3aa: CASSFPGTAHYEQYF
abundance: -; d_gene: TRBD1; j_gene: TRBJ2-7; v_gene: TRBV20-1; CDR3nt: TGCAGTGCTACCGGGACAGCCCTCGAGCAGTACTTC; CDR3aa: CSATGTALEQYF
abundance: once; d_gene: TRBD2; j_gene: TRBJ2-3; v_gene: TRBV28; CDR3nt: TGTGCAATTGGGGGAGGGCCCACAGATACGCAGTATTTT; CDR3aa: CAIGGGPTDTQYF
abundance: -; d_gene: -; j_gene: TRBJ2-3; v_gene: TRBV12-3/TRBV12-4; CDR3nt: TGTGCCAGCAGTCCCGACGTAGATACGCAGTATTTT; CDR3aa: CASSPDVDTQYF
abundance: -; d_gene: -; j_gene: TRBJ2-3; v_gene: TRBV5-1; CDR3nt: TGCGCCAGCACAGCTAGCACAGATACGCAGTATTTT; CDR3aa: CASTASTDTQYF
abundance: -; d_gene: -; j_gene: TRBJ1-1; v_gene: TRBV7-2; CDR3nt: TGTGCCAGCAGCTTACCCAACCCGCACCAAGCTTTCTTT; CDR3aa: CASSLPNPHQAFF
abundance: -; d_gene: -; j_gene: TRBJ2-5; v_gene: TRBV29-1; CDR3nt: TGCAGCGTTGGGGGGCAGGACCAAGAGACCCAGTACTTC; CDR3aa: CSVGGQDQETQYF
abundance: -; d_gene: -; j_gene: TRBJ2-7; v_gene: TRBV19; CDR3nt: TGTGCCAGTAGTATCCAAAGCGAGGTCGGCTCCTACGAGCAGTACTTC; CDR3aa: CASSIQSEVGSYEQYF
abundance: -; d_gene: -; j_gene: TRBJ2-5; v_gene: TRBV29-1; CDR3nt: TGCAGCGTTGTGGCTCCGGACAGATCACGAGAGACCCAGTACTTC; CDR3aa: CSVVAPDRSRETQYF
abundance: -; d_gene: TRBD2; j_gene: TRBJ2-3; v_gene: TRBV2; CDR3nt: TGTGCCAGCAGCCGGACTAGTGAGACAGATACGCAGTATTTT; CDR3aa: CASSRTSETDTQYF
abundance: -; d_gene: -; j_gene: TRBJ2-1; v_gene: TRBV11-1; CDR3nt: TGTGCCAGCAAATTACAGGACGGACGAGAGGAGCAGTTCTTC; CDR3aa: CASKLQDGREEQFF
abundance: -; d_gene: -; j_gene: TRBJ2-5; v_gene: TRBV18; CDR3nt: TGTGCCAGCTCACTACAGGGTCCGGAGACCCAGTACTTC; CDR3aa: CASSLQGPETQYF
abundance: -; d_gene: -; j_gene: TRBJ1-1; v_gene: TRBV19; CDR3nt: TGTGCCAGTAGTTCAGGGACGCATCGGGCAAAAGCTTTCTTT; CDR3aa: CASSSGTHRAKAFF
abundance: -; d_gene: -; j_gene: TRBJ2-7; v_gene: TRBV29-1; CDR3nt: TGCAGCGTTGAGTGGGGGGCCCGCTACGAGCAGTACTTC; CDR3aa: CSVEWGARYEQYF
abundance: once; d_gene: TRBD1; j_gene: TRBJ2-6; v_gene: TRBV30; CDR3nt: TGTGCCTGGGTTGACAGGGCCCAAGCCTGGGTCCTGACTTTC; CDR3aa: CAWVDRAQAWVLTF
abundance: -; d_gene: -; j_gene: TRBJ2-7; v_gene: TRBV9; CDR3nt: TGTGCCAGCACCCTAGGGCCCGGCTACGAGCAGTACTTC; CDR3aa: CASTLGPGYEQYF
abundance: -; d_gene: -; j_gene: TRBJ1-1; v_gene: TRBV6-5; CDR3nt: TGTGCCAGCAGTTACACAGGACAGCCGATGAACACTGAAGCTTTCTTT; CDR3aa: CASSYTGQPMNTEAFF
abundance: -; d_gene: -; j_gene: TRBJ2-1; v_gene: TRBV6-2/TRBV6-3; CDR3nt: TGTGCCAGCAGTTTTCGAGGGCTATACAATGAGCAGTTCTTC; CDR3aa: CASSFRGLYNEQFF
abundance: once; d_gene: -; j_gene: TRBJ1-5; v_gene: TRBV6-2/TRBV6-3; CDR3nt: TGTGCCAGCACGGGCCAAGGTCAGCCCCAGCATTTT; CDR3aa: CASTGQGQPQHF
abundance: -; d_gene: -; j_gene: TRBJ2-5; v_gene: TRBV5-1; CDR3nt: TGCGCCAGCAGCTTGGACGGACAGTACCAAGAGACCCAGTACTTC; CDR3aa: CASSLDGQYQETQYF
abundance: -; d_gene: TRBD1; j_gene: TRBJ2-2; v_gene: TRBV6-5; CDR3nt: TGTGCCAGCCGTAGACAGGGCCTGAACACCGGGGAGCTGTTTTTT; CDR3aa: CASRRQGLNTGELFF
abundance: few; d_gene: -; j_gene: TRBJ2-2; v_gene: TRBV6-5; CDR3nt: TGTGCCAGCAGTCCCAGGGGGGGCACCGGGGAGCTGTTTTTT; CDR3aa: CASSPRGGTGELFF
abundance: -; d_gene: TRBD1; j_gene: TRBJ1-2; v_gene: TRBV18; CDR3nt: TGTGCCAGCTCACCAGGGACAGGGGGCCGTGGCTACACCTTC; CDR3aa: CASSPGTGGRGYTF
abundance: -; d_gene: -; j_gene: TRBJ1-4; v_gene: TRBV20-1; CDR3nt: TGCAGTGCTAGAGATCTGGGGAGAGGGGAAAAACTGTTTTTT; CDR3aa: CSARDLGRGEKLFF
abundance: -; d_gene: -; j_gene: TRBJ2-1; v_gene: TRBV30; CDR3nt: TGTGCCTGGAGTGTGCCGGTTGGAAATGAGCAGTTCTTC; CDR3aa: CAWSVPVGNEQFF
abundance: -; d_gene: -; j_gene: TRBJ2-7; v_gene: TRBV14; CDR3nt: TGTGCCAGCAGTCGAAACCCGGCAGGGAATTACTACGAGCAGTACTTC; CDR3aa: CASSRNPAGNYYEQYF
abundance: once; d_gene: -; j_gene: TRBJ2-7; v_gene: TRBV10-3; CDR3nt: TGTGCCATCAAAGCCCAGGACAGTACCTACGAGCAGTACTTC; CDR3aa: CAIKAQDSTYEQYF
abundance: -; d_gene: -; j_gene: TRBJ2-3; v_gene: TRBV29-1; CDR3nt: TGCAGCGTTGAAACGACCCGTGGGGCAGATACGCAGTATTTT; CDR3aa: CSVETTRGADTQYF
abundance: -; d_gene: TRBD1; j_gene: TRBJ1-2; v_gene: TRBV6-2/TRBV6-3; CDR3nt: TGTGCCAGCAGAGACCGACGAGAGCGGGGGACAGCTTATGGCTACACCTTC; CDR3aa: CASRDRRERGTAYGYTF